The 30 T cell receptor beta chains below were found in one sample sequenced in a study of T cell changes during pregnancy in multiple sclerosis. Only in-frame clones appear in the TCRdb table, and some are missing; sequencing was by immunoSEQ multiplex PCR. This table holds about 24,000 clones, 86% found once. The specimen was CD8+ T cells from peripheral blood mononuclear cells, collected in the first trimester of pregnancy. The origin of the receptors is a female donor in good health, enrolled as a control in a pregnancy study.

This clone has just one count. The chain joins TRBV11-2 to TRBJ1-2; 9 positions agree with TRBD1. With 3 bases clipped from V and 7 bases from J, the junction kept 18 bases outside the gene matches. The CDR3 sequence is 18 residues long. The germline gives CDR1 SGHAT, CDR2 FQNNGV. In DNA, the CDR3 is TGTGCCAGCAGCTTTCTCAGCCAGAGAGGACAGGGGAGCACTGGCTACACCTTC. The encoded protein is CASSFLSQRGQGSTGYTF.

This chain connects TRBV7-3 to TRBJ1-1; no reliable D call. Germline-derived CDR1 and CDR2 are SGHTA and FQGTGA. The CDR3 sequence is 15 residues long. Trimming stripped 6 bases from V and 2 bases from J, with 16 bases between. The CDR3 protein is CASSPGAHVNTEAFF. The CDR3 region has the DNA TGTGCCAGCAGTCCCGGAGCGCACGTTAACACTGAAGCTTTCTTT. Full variable domain (outside the CDR3, taken from reference TRBV7-3 and TRBJ1-1): GAGVSQTPSNKVTEKGKYVELRCDPISGHTALYWYRQSLGQGPEFLIYFQGTGAADDSGLPNDRFFAVRPEGSVSTLKIQRTERGDSAVYLCASSPGAHVNTEAFFGQGTRLTVV.

The genes are TRBV5-1 and TRBJ2-1, with D possibly TRBD2 on 5 matching bases. The CDR3 is 15 residues long. Trimming stripped 0 bases from V and 6 bases from J, with 13 bases between. Per germline, CDR1 SGHRS and CDR2 YFSETQ. The CDR3 protein is CASSLASIQGNEQFF. Here the CDR3 DNA reads TGCGCCAGCAGCTTGGCTAGCATACAAGGCAATGAGCAGTTCTTC.

J is TRBJ2-1 and V is TRBV7-3; 8 bases fit TRBD2. CDR3 length: 12 residues. The V gene end was trimmed by 4 bases and the J gene end by 7 bases; junction bases not matched to a gene: 0. Germline V lookup: CDR1 SGHTA, CDR2 FQGTGA. The CDR3 here is CASSSSGNEQFF. In DNA form, the CDR3 reads TGTGCCAGCAGCTCTAGCGGGAATGAGCAGTTCTTC.

The J gene is TRBJ2-1, the V gene TRBV15; tentatively, D is TRBD1 (6 bases). The V gene lost 6 bases and the J gene lost 4 bases, with 16 bases spanning the gap. Germline V lookup: CDR1 LNHNV, CDR2 YYDKDF (reference sequence). CDR3 size: 15 residues. This CDR3 is CATRASTGSYNEQFF. CDR3 DNA sequence: TGTGCCACCAGAGCATCGACAGGATCATACAATGAGCAGTTCTTC.

The CDR3 coding sequence is TGTGCCAGCAACCCGGGACAGGGGGTCCAAACCCAGTACTTC. The encoded protein is CASNPGQGVQTQYF. The chain couples TRBV27 to TRBJ2-5, with TRBD1 identical over 11 bases. The CDR3 contains 14 residues. V lost 7 bases, J lost 8 bases, and 9 bases stayed unmatched. CDR1 and CDR2 (germline): MNHEY, SMNVEV (reference sequence).

J is TRBJ1-2 and V is TRBV7-9; TRBD1 matches at 11 bases. The germline V gene encodes CDR1 SEHNR and CDR2 FQNEAQ (reference sequence). CDR3 size: 17 residues. V dropped 4 bases and J dropped 2; count of bases not matched to a gene: 9. DNA for the CDR3: TGTGCCAGCAGCTCGAGAGTTGGGGACAGGGGGAACTATGGCTACACCTTC. Its translation is CASSSRVGDRGNYGYTF.

The V and J genes are TRBV13 and TRBJ2-2; maybe TRBD1 (5 bases). The CDR3 is 13 amino acids. Trimming took 1 base from V and 5 from J, leaving 5 bases between them. Germline lookup yields CDR1 PRHDT and CDR2 FYEKMQ (reference sequence). Written as DNA, the CDR3 is TGTGCCAGCAGCTTAGCAGGGACCGGGGAGCTGTTTTTT. As protein: CASSLAGTGELFF.

This chain connects TRBV6-5 to TRBJ1-5; tentatively, D is TRBD1 (5 bases). The CDR3 is made up of 15 amino acids. Germline assignment: CDR1 MNHEY and CDR2 SVGAGI. With 0 bases removed from V and 0 bases from J, the gap between germline ends came to 6 bases. The CDR3 sequence: CASSYSGASNQPQHF. The CDR3 DNA reads TGTGCCAGCAGTTACTCAGGGGCTAGCAATCAGCCCCAGCATTTT.

The rearrangement joins TRBV27 to TRBJ2-3, with 7 bases lining up with TRBD2. The V and J ends lost 2 bases and 10 bases, in that order; junction bases with no gene match: 3. Germline V gene sequence: CDR1 MNHEY, CDR2 SMNVEV (reference sequence). This CDR3 has 12 residues. CDR3 sequence (DNA): TGTGCCAGCAGTTTAGGCGGGGGTCCGCAGTATTTT. This codes for CASSLGGGPQYF.

Only one count was recorded for this clone. The chain joins TRBV7-9 to TRBJ1-4; D remains unclear. Germline assignment: CDR1 SEHNR and CDR2 FQNEAQ (reference sequence). The CDR3 runs to 15 residues. The V and J ends lost 5 bases and 2 bases respectively, with 12 bases between them. The CDR3 region has the DNA TGTGCCAGCAGCCCCCCGGGGAGGACTAATGAAAAACTGTTTTTT. It is translated as CASSPPGRTNEKLFF.

The J gene is TRBJ1-2, the V gene TRBV14, with TRBD1 matching over 7 bases. V shed 4 bases, J shed 3 bases, and the junction held 14 bases outside the gene matches. Germline V gene data show CDR1 as SGHDN and CDR2 as FVKESK. This CDR3 is built from 17 residues. The CDR3 loop reads CASSPGKEQGTDYGYTF. CDR3 coding DNA: TGTGCCAGCAGCCCCGGTAAAGAACAGGGGACCGACTATGGCTACACCTTC. Full variable domain (outside the CDR3, taken from reference TRBV14 and TRBJ1-2): EAGVTQFPSHSVIEKGQTVTLRCDPISGHDNLYWYRRVMGKEIKFLLHFVKESKQDESGMPNNRFLAERTGGTYSTLKVQPAELEDSGVYFCASSPGKEQGTDYGYTFGSGTRLTVV.

About this clone itself: The germline gene is not matched at one end of the junction; a read error may be the cause. The J gene is TRBJ2-5, the V gene TRBV27; a weak D match, TRBD1 (5 bases). CDR3 length equals 10 residues. Germline loops: CDR1 MNHEY, CDR2 SMNVEV (reference sequence). The CDR3 loop is CASMGPPEHF. The DNA for the CDR3 is TGTGCCAGCATGGGGCCCCCTGAGCACTTC.

The chain is built from TRBV28 and TRBJ2-5, with 8 bases matching TRBD1. The CDR3 totals 15 residues. Germline CDR1 and CDR2: MDHEN and SYDVKM. The V segment lost 1 base and the J segment 4 bases; nucleotides outside the gene matches: 5. CDR3 in DNA: TGTGCCAGCAGTTTATTTGGACAGGGTGTAGAGACCCAGTACTTC. Protein sequence: CASSLFGQGVETQYF.

The gene calls are TRBV28 and TRBJ2-1; the match to TRBD1 covers 8 bases. The CDR3 is 17 amino acids. With 1 base clipped from V and 2 bases from J, the junction kept 7 bases outside the gene matches. CDR1 is MDHEN, CDR2 SYDVKM, per germline. The CDR3 DNA follows: TGTGCCAGCAGTTTATTCTCGGGACAGGTTGCCTACAATGAGCAGTTCTTC. Amino acid sequence: CASSLFSGQVAYNEQFF. The full variable domain, with the rest looked up from reference TRBV28 and TRBJ2-1, is DVKVTQSSRYLVKRTGEKVFLECVQDMDHENMFWYRQDPGLGLRLIYFSYDVKMKEKGDIPEGYSVSREKKERFSLILESASTNQTSMYLCASSLFSGQVAYNEQFFGPGTRLTVL.

V gene TRBV7-3 combines with J gene TRBJ2-3; 7 positions match TRBD2. Looked up from germline, CDR1 is SGHTA and CDR2 is FQGTGA. Trimming took 8 bases from V and 0 from J; bases not matched to a gene: 5. The CDR3 totals 14 residues. DNA for the CDR3: TGTGCCAGCGGAACGGGGGGTAGCACAGATACGCAGTATTTT. Translating it yields CASGTGGSTDTQYF.

A single count supports this clone. The chain recombines TRBV7-2 with TRBJ2-5; D is possibly TRBD1 (6 bases). Germline CDR1 is SGHTA and CDR2 is FQGNSA. V lost 2 bases to trimming and J lost 4 bases, with 14 bases between them. The CDR3 length is 15 residues. DNA of the CDR3: TGTGCCAGCAGCTTACGAGGGGGAATTTCAGAGACCCAGTACTTC. This sequence encodes CASSLRGGISETQYF. Using reference TRBV7-2 and TRBJ2-5 for the parts outside the CDR3, the full variable domain is GAGVSQSPSNKVTEKGKDVELRCDPISGHTALYWYRQSLGQGLEFLIYFQGNSAPDKSGLPSDRFSAERTGGSVSTLTIQRTQQEDSAVYLCASSLRGGISETQYFGPGTRLLVL.

On this clone itself: An end of the junction does not agree with germline; a read error may underlie this. This chain connects TRBV7-9 to TRBJ2-5; D is perhaps TRBD1 (6 bases). The CDR3 spans 15 residues. Germline V gene sequence: CDR1 SEHNR, CDR2 FQNEAQ (reference sequence). CDR3 sequence reads: CASSPRGGTQETQYF. CDR3 nucleotide sequence: TGCGCCAGCAGCCCCCGAGGGGGTACCCAAGAGACCCAGTACTTC.

The rearrangement uses TRBV10-3 and TRBJ2-3; D not resolved. This CDR3 is built from 20 residues. V lost 0 bases to trimming and J lost 0 bases, with 22 bases between them. Germline values: CDR1 ENHRY, CDR2 SYGVKD. Here the CDR3 DNA reads TGTGCCATCAGTGAGTCCTGGGTGTGGCGACTCTACCCCAGCACAGATACGCAGTATTTT. It encodes CAISESWVWRLYPSTDTQYF.

J is TRBJ1-4 and V is TRBV4-2; a possible D gene is TRBD1 (5 bases). Trimming cost V 0 bases and J 4 bases, with 12 bases left between them. The CDR3 totals 16 residues. Germline values: CDR1 LGHNA, CDR2 YNFKEQ. CDR3 in amino acids: CASSQDWRGDNEKLFF. CDR3 coding DNA: TGTGCCAGCAGCCAAGACTGGCGGGGGGATAATGAAAAACTGTTTTTT.

This sequence joins TRBV5-8 and TRBJ1-5, with TRBD1 matching over 7 bases. The germline V gene encodes CDR1 SGHTS and CDR2 YDEGEE. V lost 4 bases and J lost 5; bases outside the gene matches: 15. The CDR3 covers 17 residues. CDR3 in DNA: TGTGCCAGCAGCCTTGGGAGACAGGGATTTTTTGATCAGCCCCAGCATTTT. Translating it yields CASSLGRQGFFDQPQHF.

The rearrangement joins TRBV28 to TRBJ1-1, with D uncertain. CDR3 length equals 13 residues. Germline-derived CDR1 and CDR2 are MDHEN and SYDVKM. V dropped 7 bases and J dropped 6 bases, with 15 bases sitting between them. The CDR3 is CASTLMEGAEAFF. CDR3 nucleotide sequence: TGTGCCAGCACCCTTATGGAAGGAGCTGAAGCTTTCTTT.

The genes are TRBV7-9 and TRBJ2-7, with TRBD2 identical over 7 bases. The J segment lost 5 bases and the V segment lost 2 bases, leaving 15 bases of the junction unmatched. Looked up from germline, CDR1 is SEHNR and CDR2 is FQNEAQ (reference sequence). CDR3 length: 17 amino acids. The CDR3 DNA reads as TGTGCCAGCAGCTTACCTACACGGGGGGTACCTCCCCACGAGCAGTACTTC. It yields the protein CASSLPTRGVPPHEQYF.

This chain uses TRBV7-3 with TRBJ2-3, with D uncertain. V was cut by 5 bases and J by 4 bases, with 16 bases left in between. Germline CDR1 SGHTA, CDR2 FQGTGA. This CDR3 contains 15 residues. DNA of the CDR3: TGTGCCAGCAGCCCTAAAGGCGGTGTGCCAGATACGCAGTATTTT. Its translation: CASSPKGGVPDTQYF.

The chain uses TRBV6-1 and TRBJ1-1, with TRBD1 as a possible D gene (6 bases). V lost 7 bases and J 4 bases, leaving 16 bases between the germline ends. In germline, CDR1 is MNHNS, CDR2 SASEGT. The CDR3 is made up of 14 amino acids. This CDR3 is CASIGRGHTTEAFF. CDR3 coding DNA: TGTGCCAGCATCGGGAGGGGACACACCACTGAAGCTTTCTTT.

This clone was found a few times. The sample contains more than one DNA sequence encoding this CDR3. CDR3 residues: CASSPGLNTGELFF. The DNA of the CDR3 is TGTGCCAGCAGCCCAGGGCTCAACACCGGGGAGCTGTTTTTT. The chain has TRBV7-9 and TRBJ2-2, with D perhaps TRBD1 (5 bases). Trimming left V 5 bases short and J 2 bases short, with 9 bases between. Germline CDR1 and CDR2: SEHNR and FQNEAQ (reference sequence). CDR3 length: 14 residues.

The chain has TRBV29-1 and TRBJ1-1; D not certain. Germline CDR1 reads SQVTM; CDR2 reads ANQGSEA. V lost 6 bases and J 4 bases, leaving 12 bases between the germline ends. The CDR3 is made up of 12 amino acids. The CDR3 coding sequence is TGCAGCGTCCGGCCTGAGGGCACTGAAGCTTTCTTT. Translation: CSVRPEGTEAFF.

The V and J genes are TRBV7-2 and TRBJ2-7; 7 bases fit TRBD1. The CDR3 consists of 15 residues. V was clipped by 5 bases and J by 0 bases; unmatched bases: 7. The germline CDR1 and CDR2 sequences are SGHTA and FQGNSA. In nucleotides, the CDR3 is TGTGCCAGCAGCATCGGGACAGACACCTCCTACGAGCAGTACTTC. Protein product: CASSIGTDTSYEQYF.

A single count supports this clone. The chain links TRBV5-3 to TRBJ1-6; 7 bases agree with TRBD1. TRBV5-3 is noted as an ORF with a role that remains uncertain. Trimming took 4 bases from V and 5 from J; bases not matched to a gene: 9. The length of the CDR3 is 16 residues. CDR3 loop: CARSPNRTGNNSPLHF. The CDR3 DNA is TGTGCCAGAAGCCCAAACAGGACAGGTAATAATTCACCCCTCCACTTT.

This clone has a single count. V gene TRBV7-9 combines with J gene TRBJ1-1, with D tentatively TRBD1 (6 bases). This CDR3 is built from 14 residues. CDR1 is SEHNR and CDR2 is FQNEAQ in the germline V gene (reference sequence). Trimming took 2 bases from V and 9 from J, leaving 16 bases between them. DNA of the CDR3: TGTGCCAGCAGCTTACCAGGGGTCGGACCCCAAGCTTTCTTT. Its protein is CASSLPGVGPQAFF.